The 17 T cell receptor beta chains given below trace back to one sample, sequenced in a study of blood T cell repertoires in COVID-19. TCRdb keeps only in-frame clones here, not all; method: immunoSEQ multiplex PCR. The table records roughly 340,000 clones, over 75% of them present only once. Source material: PBMCs or T cells enriched from blood (not recorded which). The receptors shown here come from a man in his forties or fifties in a cohort exposed to, infected with or recovered from COVID-19 (not recorded which).

This clone was observed a single time. The chain carries TRBV19 and TRBJ2-3; 9 nucleotides align to TRBD2. The ends lost 3 bases at V and 2 bases at J; junction bases unmatched: 9. The CDR3 covers 17 residues. The germline gives CDR1 LNHDA, CDR2 SQIVND (reference sequence). The CDR3, as DNA: TGTGCCAGTAGTATGTCTAGCGGGGCCCCTTTCACAGATACGCAGTATTTT. Protein sequence: CASSMSSGAPFTDTQYF.

The rearrangement uses TRBV20-1 and TRBJ1-6, with 7 bases aligning to TRBD1. This CDR3 region has 13 residues. After removal of 3 bases from V and 7 bases from J, the junction contained 3 bases not matched to a gene. Germline lookup yields CDR1 DFQATT and CDR2 SNEGSKA (reference sequence). CDR3 amino acids: CSASTGVNSPLHF. In nucleotides, the CDR3 is TGCAGTGCTAGTACAGGGGTAAATTCACCCCTCCACTTT.

The rearrangement uses TRBV18 and TRBJ2-1, with 10 nucleotides matching TRBD2. This CDR3 has 16 amino acids. Trimming at V came to 3 bases and at J to 5 bases, leaving 7 bases not matched to a gene. Germline V CDR1 and CDR2: KGHSH, LQKENI. The CDR3 protein is CASSPFVGLADNEQFF. For the CDR3, the DNA is TGTGCCAGCTCACCCTTTGTAGGACTAGCGGACAATGAGCAGTTCTTC.

The chain carries TRBV2 and TRBJ2-5; TRBD1 matches 8 bases. V lost 7 bases and J lost 0; bases outside the gene matches: 10. Germline V gives CDR1 SNHLY, CDR2 FYNNEI. The CDR3 consists of 16 residues. For the CDR3, the DNA is TGTGCCAGCAATATTCTCCGGGACAGGCACCAAGAGACCCAGTACTTC. This encodes CASNILRDRHQETQYF.

The rearrangement links TRBV2 to TRBJ1-4, with a possible D match to TRBD1 (5 bases). This CDR3 has 13 amino acids. Trimming took off 6 bases at V and 3 bases at J, with 8 bases between the two ends. Germline-derived CDR1 and CDR2 are SNHLY and FYNNEI. CDR3 amino acids: CASSWGANEKLFF. The CDR3 DNA sequence: TGTGCCAGCAGCTGGGGGGCTAATGAAAAACTGTTTTTT.

The V call is TRBV20-1, the J call TRBJ2-1, with 9 bases that match TRBD1. This CDR3 is built from 14 residues. The V segment lost 3 bases and the J segment 4 bases; nucleotides outside the gene matches: 4. The germline V gene encodes CDR1 DFQATT and CDR2 SNEGSKA (reference sequence). The CDR3 loop reads CSASGTGKYNEQFF. The CDR3 region has the DNA TGCAGTGCTAGTGGGACAGGGAAGTACAATGAGCAGTTCTTC.

Only one count was recorded for this clone. The chain recombines TRBV6-5 with TRBJ2-2; D is undetermined. Germline values: CDR1 MNHEY, CDR2 SVGAGI. The CDR3 has 14 amino acids. Trimming cost V 0 bases and J 6 bases, with 8 bases left between them. CDR3: CASSYSSPAGELFF. CDR3 nucleotide sequence: TGTGCCAGCAGTTACTCGTCTCCGGCCGGGGAGCTGTTTTTT.

This clone came up once. This sequence joins TRBV3-1 (or the pseudogene TRBV3-2) and TRBJ2-7; 7 bases are a match to TRBD2. Trimming removed 6 bases from V and 0 bases from J; junction bases left unmatched: 11. The CDR3 consists of 16 residues. The V gene's germline CDR1 is LGHDT and CDR2 YNNKEL (reference sequence). The CDR3 here is CASSHSTSTSSYEQYF. Written as DNA, the CDR3 is TGTGCCAGCAGTCACTCGACTAGCACGAGCTCCTACGAGCAGTACTTC.

The chain recombines TRBV5-5 with TRBJ1-1, with D possibly being TRBD1 (6 bases). V lost 2 bases, J lost 4 bases, and 9 bases lay in between. The CDR3 spans 13 residues. The germline V gene encodes CDR1 SGHKS and CDR2 YYEKEE (reference sequence). CDR3 DNA sequence: TGTGCCAGCAGCTTCGCGGGGGCCACTGAAGCTTTCTTT. Protein: CASSFAGATEAFF.

This clone was counted once. The chain links TRBV18 to TRBJ2-2, with a possible D match to TRBD1 (6 bases). The V end lost 6 bases, the J end lost 1 base, and 6 bases lay between the germline ends. Germline CDR1 and CDR2: KGHSH and LQKENI. The length of the CDR3 is 13 residues. CDR3 nucleotides: TGTGCCAGCTCGGACAGGAACACCGGGGAGCTGTTTTTT. It is translated as CASSDRNTGELFF. Combining the CDR3 with reference TRBV18 and TRBJ2-2 gives the whole variable domain NAGVMQNPRHLVRRRGQEARLRCSPMKGHSHVYWYRQLPEEGLKFMVYLQKENIIDESGMPKERFSAEFPKEGPSILRIQQVVRGDSAAYFCASSDRNTGELFFGEGSRLTVL.

The chain is built from TRBV2 and TRBJ2-4, with 11 bases that match TRBD2. This CDR3 has 14 amino acids. Trimming took 3 bases from V and 8 from J; bases not matched to a gene: 3. Per germline, CDR1 SNHLY and CDR2 FYNNEI. The CDR3 protein is CASSETSGTDIQYF. The CDR3, as DNA: TGTGCCAGCAGTGAGACTAGCGGGACGGACATTCAGTACTTC.

The chain employs TRBV29-1 and TRBJ1-3; 10 bases match TRBD1. J gave up 0 bases and V 6 bases, and 8 bases lay outside the gene matches. Germline loops: CDR1 SQVTM, CDR2 ANQGSEA. There are 16 residues in the CDR3. Written as DNA, the CDR3 is TGCAGCGTCGCAGGACAGGGGGGCGACTCTGGAAACACCATATATTTT. Its protein product is CSVAGQGGDSGNTIYF.

This clone was recorded once. The rearrangement uses TRBV3-1 (or the pseudogene TRBV3-2) and TRBJ2-7, with 7 bases fitting TRBD2. Germline V lookup: CDR1 LGHDT, CDR2 YNNKEL (reference sequence). The length of the CDR3 is 14 residues. J lost 1 base, V lost 3 bases, and 3 bases had no gene match. CDR3 region: CASSHRTRSYEQYF. CDR3 sequence (DNA): TGTGCCAGCAGCCATAGGACTAGGTCCTACGAGCAGTACTTC.

This clone appeared a few times. The chain employs TRBV11-2 and TRBJ2-1, with TRBD2 matching over 10 bases. CDR3 length: 15 residues. Germline loops: CDR1 SGHAT, CDR2 FQNNGV. V lost 0 bases and J lost 12; bases outside the gene matches: 8. For the CDR3, the DNA is TGTGCCAGCAGCTTAGAGTCTAGCGGGAGATCGCGGCAGTTCTTC. The encoded protein is CASSLESSGRSRQFF.

The chain recombines TRBV5-1 with TRBJ2-7, with a tentative D call TRBD2 (6 bases). Germline V gene sequence: CDR1 SGHRS, CDR2 YFSETQ. The CDR3 loop spans 15 amino acids. V shed 0 bases and J shed 1 base, with 11 bases lying between them. CDR3: CASSLDTGRSYEQYF. For the CDR3, the DNA is TGCGCCAGCAGCTTGGATACCGGGAGATCCTACGAGCAGTACTTC.

The chain links TRBV27 to TRBJ1-1; D perhaps matches TRBD1 (6 bases). This CDR3 comprises 15 residues. Germline V gene sequence: CDR1 MNHEY, CDR2 SMNVEV (reference sequence). V dropped 1 base and J dropped 1 base, with 10 bases sitting between them. The CDR3 protein is CASSLWSTGNTEAFF. The CDR3 nucleotides read TGTGCCAGCAGTTTATGGTCGACAGGGAACACTGAAGCTTTCTTT.

The J gene is TRBJ2-7, the V gene TRBV1; the table assigns TRBD2, which was not confirmed against the DNA. TRBV1 is flagged as a pseudogene. This CDR3 has 14 residues. CDR3 bases: TGCACCAGCTTTATGGCTAGCTGGTCCTACGAGCAGTACTTC. Translating it yields CTSFMASWSYEQYF.